These 4 T cell receptor beta chains share one sample of origin, sequenced in a study of T cell repertoires in cytomegalovirus infection. Via MiXCR, TCRdb re-called the reads, giving one row per CDR3 protein. The sample holds 150,000 or so distinct CDR3 sequences; roughly a quarter are singletons and the top ten take approximately 9.9%. The sample taken for sequencing was PBMCs. The receptor source for this set is a human donor in good health (CMV status not recorded). Some clones in this sample may be carry-over from other donors' samples.

This clonotype was seen a few times. The rearrangement uses TRBV27 and TRBJ1-1; D gene uncertain. The germline gives CDR1 MNHEY, CDR2 SMNVEV (reference sequence). This CDR3 comprises 12 residues. V lost 5 bases, J lost 8 bases, and 12 bases lay in between. The CDR3 bases are TGTGCCAGCAGTCCCCATGGCAGCGAAGCTTTCTTT. This translates into CASSPHGSEAFF.

This clonotype was observed at least ten times. This chain links TRBV30 with TRBJ1-2, with D hard to call. Trimming removed 2 bases from V and 4 bases from J, with 11 bases in between. CDR3 length: 13 amino acids. The germline CDR1 and CDR2 sequences are GTSNPN and SVGIG (reference sequence). The CDR3 spells CAWSLGDSYGYTF. The CDR3 DNA is TGTGCCTGGAGTTTGGGAGACTCCTATGGCTACACCTTC.

This chain joins TRBV28 and TRBJ1-4, with a possible D match to TRBD1 (6 bases). Trimming removed 5 bases from V and 6 bases from J, with 10 bases in between. The CDR3 totals 13 residues. The germline V gene encodes CDR1 MDHEN and CDR2 SYDVKM. CDR3 amino acids: CASSPQGDEKLFF. CDR3 nucleotide sequence: TGTGCCAGCAGTCCACAGGGTGATGAAAAACTGTTTTTT.

J is TRBJ2-7 and V is TRBV9; TRBD1 might be the D (5 bases). Germline V gene data show CDR1 as SGDLS and CDR2 as YYNGEE. This CDR3 contains 14 residues. Trimming removed 0 bases from V and 2 bases from J, with 9 bases in between. CDR3 loop: CASSVDQGTYEQYF. CDR3 in DNA: TGTGCCAGCAGCGTAGATCAGGGTACCTACGAGCAGTACTTC.